What follows describes a single TCR beta chain. Its antigen is not known. The repertoire was sequenced with immunoSEQ multiplex PCR; TCRdb's copy has only in-frame clones and lacks some. Among about 7,100 clones listed, approximately 89% were seen once. This specimen comes from a study of regulatory and conventional T cells in RAG deficiency. Regulatory T cells were sorted from blood as CD4+ CD25-high CD127-low cells. Study-wide points: Compared with controls, unique Treg TCR beta sequences dropped roughly 100-fold in Omenn syndrome and CID/AS. Patient subsets had shorter CDR3s; Omenn Treg-Tconv overlap exceeded 75%. In Omenn syndrome, sorted "Tregs" may be peripherally activated cells.

The CDR3 has 15 amino acids. CDR1 and CDR2 (germline): SGHTA, FQGNSA. Trimming at V came to 0 bases and at J to 3 bases, leaving 3 bases not matched to a gene. These records were also assigned to another study, of regulatory T cells. Turning to that study: Amplification used 52 TRBV primers and 13 TRBJ primers. Regulatory T cells showed the strongest V-J pair restriction and V/J gene skewing among patient repertoires.

Material: CD127- CD25+ CD4+ Tregs sorted from blood. The clonotype was recovered from a human donor in good health. The chain is built from TRBV7-2 and TRBJ2-3, with TRBD2 matching 7 bases. For the CDR3, the DNA is TGTGCCAGCAGCTTAGCGCTAGCGGCAACAGATACGCAGTATTTT. As protein: CASSLALAATDTQYF.